The 3 T cell receptor beta chains below all came from one sample that was sequenced in a study of shared clonotypes between healthy human individuals. It was CD45RO-negative cells, positively selected for CCR7, that made up naive CD8 cells, with terminally differentiated effector memory CD45RA+ cells excluded. The assay was immunoSEQ multiplex PCR, and TCRdb's table has in-frame clones only and misses some. Among around 2,000,000 clones listed, about 95% were seen once. The sample consisted of naive CD8+ T cells sorted from blood. These receptors originate from a man between 18 and 29 years old in good health.

The rearrangement joins TRBV7-2 to TRBJ2-3; 7 nucleotides align to TRBD2. The V segment lost 1 base and the J segment 4 bases; nucleotides outside the gene matches: 11. The length of the CDR3 is 17 residues. CDR1 SGHTA and CDR2 FQGNSA come from the germline V gene. CDR3 protein: CASSLGGSGSMADTQYF. Here the CDR3 DNA reads TGTGCCAGCAGCTTAGGAGGTAGCGGGTCAATGGCAGATACGCAGTATTTT. The full variable domain, with the rest looked up from reference TRBV7-2 and TRBJ2-3, is GAGVSQSPSNKVTEKGKDVELRCDPISGHTALYWYRQSLGQGLEFLIYFQGNSAPDKSGLPSDRFSAERTGGSVSTLTIQRTQQEDSAVYLCASSLGGSGSMADTQYFGPGTRLTVL.

With regard to this clone: Other nucleotide sequences in the sample specify the same CDR3. The chain recombines TRBV30 with TRBJ2-7, with TRBD1 matching over 9 bases. The junction had 4 bases not matched to a gene; V was cut back by 1 base and J by 6 bases. The V gene's germline CDR1 is GTSNPN and CDR2 SVGIG (reference sequence). The CDR3 covers 13 residues. CDR3 coding DNA: TGTGCCTGGAGTGGGACAGGGGTTGGCGAGCAGTACTTC. Translated, it gives CAWSGTGVGEQYF.

This clone was counted a single time. The V and J genes are TRBV19 and TRBJ1-6; no definite D call. Germline-derived CDR1 and CDR2 are LNHDA and SQIVND (reference sequence). The CDR3 sequence is 12 residues long. V was shortened by 3 bases and J by 7 bases, with 4 bases between the two germline ends. The CDR3 DNA sequence: TGTGCCAGTAGTATTGCGAATTCACCCCTCCACTTT. Protein sequence: CASSIANSPLHF.